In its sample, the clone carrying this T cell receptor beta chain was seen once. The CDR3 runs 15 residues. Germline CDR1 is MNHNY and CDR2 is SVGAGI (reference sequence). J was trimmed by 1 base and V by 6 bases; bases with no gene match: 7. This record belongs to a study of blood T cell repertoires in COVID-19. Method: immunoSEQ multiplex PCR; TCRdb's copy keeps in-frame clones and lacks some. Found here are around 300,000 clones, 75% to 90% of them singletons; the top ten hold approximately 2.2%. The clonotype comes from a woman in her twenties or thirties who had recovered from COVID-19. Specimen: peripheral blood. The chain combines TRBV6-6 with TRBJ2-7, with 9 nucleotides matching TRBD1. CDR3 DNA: TGTGCCAGCAGCCCATCGGGACAGGGATCCTACGAGCAGTACTTC. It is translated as CASSPSGQGSYEQYF.